The present T cell receptor (beta chain) was sequenced within a study of blood T cell repertoires in COVID-19. About the study: T cells, B-cell-depleted T cells, or PBMCs provided the cDNA or gDNA that served as material.

Per the germline V gene, CDR1 is MGHDK and CDR2 is SYGVNS. This CDR3 is built from 18 residues. Trimming removed 4 bases from V and 1 base from J; junction bases left unmatched: 8. Seattle-derived patients entered the study during active infection and were followed longitudinally. The assay was immunoSEQ multiplex PCR, and TCRdb's table has in-frame clones only and misses some. The data hold some 450,000 clones, with 70% to 90% observed a single time. The receptor was derived from a woman between 45 and 60 years old with COVID-19, enrolled during active disease. The rearrangement joins TRBV25-1 to TRBJ2-1, with 12 positions matching TRBD2. Sequenced sample: peripheral blood. DNA for the CDR3: TGTGCCAGCAGTGCGGGACTAGCGGGCGCTGCTTCCTACAATGAGCAGTTCTTC. It codes for CASSAGLAGAASYNEQFF.